The entry below describes one T cell receptor (beta chain). Its antigen remains unidentified. The sample comes from a study of cytomegalovirus exposure and HLA in healthy donors. Study outcomes and limitations: Most TCR sequences proved rare, with some public TCRs found in many donors. Immune exposure information available was restricted to CMV serostatus.

The CDR3 covers 15 residues. Trimming at V came to 3 bases and at J to 0 bases, leaving 4 bases not matched to a gene. Germline V lookup: CDR1 SGHVS, CDR2 FQNEAQ. PCR was performed using 60 Vbeta and 13 Jbeta primers. Data came from immunoSEQ multiplex PCR; TCRdb stores just in-frame clones and leaves some out. Here the sample spans around 130,000 clones, about four fifths being singletons. V is TRBV7-8 and J is TRBJ2-7; 8 bases align to TRBD1. The sequence was obtained from a man aged 18 to 29 in good health and CMV-seronegative. The specimen sequenced was PBMCs. The CDR3 DNA follows: TGTGCCAGCAGCTTGACAGGGGCAACCTCCTACGAGCAGTACTTC. It specifies CASSLTGATSYEQYF.